These 6 T cell receptor beta chains share one sample of origin, sequenced in a study of shared clonotypes between healthy human individuals. TCRdb keeps only in-frame clones here, not all; method: immunoSEQ multiplex PCR. The sample gives about 2 million clones, about 95% of which show up once; 0.9% to 1.3% is in the top ten. Naive CD8 isolation took CD45RO-negative cells positively selected for CCR7 and excluded terminally differentiated effector memory CD45RA+ cells. The sample was naive CD8+ T cells sorted from blood. These receptor sequences come from a man between 18 and 35 years old in good health.

The V gene is TRBV6-6, the J gene TRBJ1-6; TRBD1 matches 11 bases. This CDR3 comprises 14 residues. V dropped 4 bases and J dropped 12; count of bases not matched to a gene: 5. Germline V gives CDR1 MNHNY, CDR2 SVGAGI (reference sequence). The CDR3 spells CASSLGTGGVPLHF. The CDR3, as DNA: TGTGCCAGCAGTTTAGGGACAGGGGGTGTACCCCTCCACTTT.

The chain combines TRBV5-8 with TRBJ1-5; unclear D gene. The CDR3 has 16 residues. V was trimmed by 0 bases and J by 1 base, leaving 11 bases between them. Germline CDR1 is SGHTS and CDR2 is YDEGEE. CDR3 sequence: CASSLAVLGSNQPQHF. The CDR3 DNA is TGTGCCAGCAGCTTGGCAGTACTTGGGAGCAATCAGCCCCAGCATTTT.

The chain recombines TRBV11-2 with TRBJ2-3; 7 nucleotides agree with TRBD2. The trim removed 2 bases at V and 0 bases at J, leaving 5 bases unmatched. CDR1 is SGHAT and CDR2 is FQNNGV in the germline V gene. The CDR3 consists of 16 residues. The CDR3, as DNA: TGTGCCAGCAGCTTACTTTCGCGGGGGAGCACAGATACGCAGTATTTT. It codes for CASSLLSRGSTDTQYF.

The chain joins TRBV9 to TRBJ2-7, with TRBD1 matching 8 bases. This CDR3 has 15 amino acids. Germline CDR1 reads SGDLS; CDR2 reads YYNGEE. V trimming: 4 bases; J trimming: 0 bases; junction bases outside the gene matches: 6. The CDR3 nucleotides are TGTGCCAGCAGCCCCTGGACAGGGAGCTCCTACGAGCAGTACTTC. Protein: CASSPWTGSSYEQYF.

CDR3 sequence reads: CASSSPGGETQYF. The CDR3 DNA reads as TGCGCCAGCAGCTCACCGGGCGGCGAGACCCAGTACTTC. The chain uses TRBV5-1 and TRBJ2-5; D remains ambiguous. This CDR3 has 13 amino acids. Germline lookup yields CDR1 SGHRS and CDR2 YFSETQ. V lost 3 bases to trimming and J lost 5 bases, with 11 bases between them.

Concerning this clone itself: Other nucleotide sequences in the sample specify the same CDR3. This chain uses TRBV30 with TRBJ1-3, with D perhaps matching TRBD1 (6 bases). Germline lookup yields CDR1 GTSNPN and CDR2 SVGIG (reference sequence). Trimming took 0 bases from V and 0 from J, leaving 9 bases between them. This CDR3 has 15 amino acids. CDR3 region: CAWSVGGSSGNTIYF. CDR3 DNA sequence: TGTGCCTGGAGTGTGGGGGGCTCCTCTGGAAACACCATATATTTT.